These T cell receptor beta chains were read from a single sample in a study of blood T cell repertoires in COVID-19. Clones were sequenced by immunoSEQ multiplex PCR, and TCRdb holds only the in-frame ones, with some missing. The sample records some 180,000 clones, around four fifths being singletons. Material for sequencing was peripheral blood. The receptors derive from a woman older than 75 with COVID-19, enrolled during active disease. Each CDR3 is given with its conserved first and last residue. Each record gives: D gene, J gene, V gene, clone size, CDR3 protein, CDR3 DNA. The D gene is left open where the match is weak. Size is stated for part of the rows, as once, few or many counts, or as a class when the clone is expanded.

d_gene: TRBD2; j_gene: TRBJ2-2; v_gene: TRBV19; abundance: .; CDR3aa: CASSTGLAGGPAGELFF; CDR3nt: TGTGCCAGTAGTACGGGACTAGCGGGAGGGCCGGCCGGGGAGCTGTTTTTT
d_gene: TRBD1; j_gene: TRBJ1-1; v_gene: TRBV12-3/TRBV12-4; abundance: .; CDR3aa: CASSLQGGTEAFF; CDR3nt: TGTGCCAGCAGCCTACAGGGGGGAACTGAAGCTTTCTTT
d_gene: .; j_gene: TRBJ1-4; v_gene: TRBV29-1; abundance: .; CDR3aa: CSVEDRAGGEKLFF; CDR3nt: TGCAGCGTTGAAGATCGCGCGGGCGGTGAAAAACTGTTTTTT
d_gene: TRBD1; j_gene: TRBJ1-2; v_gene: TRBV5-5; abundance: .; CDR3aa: CASSPPGTGIGYGYTF; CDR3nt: TGTGCCAGCAGCCCCCCCGGGACAGGGATCGGCTATGGCTACACCTTC
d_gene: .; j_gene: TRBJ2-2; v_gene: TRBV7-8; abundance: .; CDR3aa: CASSLMVGTSTGELFF; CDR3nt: TGTGCCAGCAGCTTAATGGTCGGGACAAGTACCGGGGAGCTGTTTTTT
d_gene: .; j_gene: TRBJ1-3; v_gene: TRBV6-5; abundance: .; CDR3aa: CASLATSSGNTIYF; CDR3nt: TGTGCCAGCCTGGCAACCAGCTCTGGAAACACCATATATTTT
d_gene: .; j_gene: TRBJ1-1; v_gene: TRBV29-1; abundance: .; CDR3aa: CSVQQGTDTEAFF; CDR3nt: TGCAGCGTCCAACAGGGTACGGACACTGAAGCTTTCTTT
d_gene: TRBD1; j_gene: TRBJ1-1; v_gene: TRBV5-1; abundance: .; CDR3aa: CASSFRGTNTEAFF; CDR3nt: TGCGCCAGCAGCTTCAGGGGGACGAACACTGAAGCTTTCTTT
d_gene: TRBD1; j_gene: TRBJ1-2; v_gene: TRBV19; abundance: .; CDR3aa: CASSITGTDIILYGYTF; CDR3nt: TGTGCCAGTAGTATTACTGGGACAGACATTATTCTCTATGGCTACACCTTC
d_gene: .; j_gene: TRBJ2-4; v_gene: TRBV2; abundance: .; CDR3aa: CASISGVAKNIQYF; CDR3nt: TGTGCCAGCATCTCAGGGGTCGCCAAAAACATTCAGTACTTC
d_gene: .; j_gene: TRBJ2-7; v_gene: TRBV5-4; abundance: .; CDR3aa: CASSSLAEQYF; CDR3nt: TGTGCCAGCAGCTCATTAGCGGAGCAGTACTTC
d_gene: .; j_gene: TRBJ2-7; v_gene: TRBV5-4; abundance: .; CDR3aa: CASSPDRRVGEQYF; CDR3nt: TGTGCCAGCAGCCCGGACAGAAGGGTGGGCGAGCAGTACTTC
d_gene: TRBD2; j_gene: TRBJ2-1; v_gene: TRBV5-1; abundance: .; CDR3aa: CASSLTSGTYYNEQFF; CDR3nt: TGCGCCAGCAGTCTGACTAGCGGGACCTACTACAATGAGCAGTTCTTC
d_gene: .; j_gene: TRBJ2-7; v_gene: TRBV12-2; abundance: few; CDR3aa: CASRFGYYEQYF; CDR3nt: TGTGCAAGTCGCTTCGGGTACTACGAGCAGTACTTC
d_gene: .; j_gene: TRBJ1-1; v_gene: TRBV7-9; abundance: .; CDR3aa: CASILDLANTEAFF; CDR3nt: TGTGCCAGCATCTTGGACCTAGCGAACACTGAAGCTTTCTTT
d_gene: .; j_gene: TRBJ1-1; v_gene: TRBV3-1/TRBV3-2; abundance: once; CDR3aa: CASSYLTAEAFF; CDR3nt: TGTGCCAGCAGCTATTTAACTGCGGAAGCTTTCTTT